This T cell receptor (beta chain) stems from a study of cytomegalovirus exposure and HLA in healthy donors. Turning to the study itself: Falling in the Caucasian-associated ancestry cluster were about 82% of under 500 genotyped donors. Study results and limitations: Altogether, 164 TCR beta chains were recorded as cytomegalovirus-associated. What TCR beta sequences reportedly achieved was accurate prediction of HLA-A and HLA-B alleles in most subjects. Association of 16,951 TCR beta sequences with HLA alleles was found at 0.05 false discovery rate in a later analysis.

The PCR made use of 60 Vbeta and 13 Jbeta primers. The assay was immunoSEQ multiplex PCR, and TCRdb's table has in-frame clones only and misses some. The table lists tens of thousands of clones. Germline lookup yields CDR1 SQVTM and CDR2 ANQGSEA. Trimming took 6 bases from V and 9 from J; bases not matched to a gene: 7. The CDR3 runs 12 residues. Turning to this clone: Its antigen is not identified.

Sequencing was carried out using PBMCs. J is TRBJ2-1 and V is TRBV29-1; 8 positions match TRBD2. The sequence derives from a man younger than 40 in good health and CMV-seronegative. CDR3 nucleotide sequence: TGCAGCGTGGGACTAGTCCTCGGTGAGCAGTTCTTC. This gives the protein CSVGLVLGEQFF.